These 19 T cell receptor beta chains were all obtained from the same sample, sequenced in a study of blood T cell repertoires in COVID-19. The table came from immunoSEQ multiplex PCR; TCRdb's copy has only in-frame clones and leaves some out. The sample yields 130,000 to 150,000 clones, approximately 79% seen once. Material for sequencing was peripheral blood. These receptors originate from a man between 45 and 60 years old with active or convalescent COVID-19.

This chain joins TRBV28 and TRBJ1-1, with D possibly being TRBD1 (5 bases). V lost 4 bases, J lost 3 bases, and 9 bases lay in between. Germline V lookup: CDR1 MDHEN, CDR2 SYDVKM. The CDR3 has 13 amino acids. CDR3 DNA: TGTGCCAGCAGTTCCGGAGGGGACACTGAAGCTTTCTTT. Amino acid sequence: CASSSGGDTEAFF.

This clone has just a few counts. The chain carries TRBV14 and TRBJ1-2, with a weak D call TRBD1 (5 bases). V lost 1 base and J lost 2, with 11 bases in between. The germline CDR1 and CDR2 sequences are SGHDN and FVKESK. The length of the CDR3 is 15 residues. The DNA for the CDR3 is TGTGCCAGCAGCCAAGCCGGGGGACTGAACTATGGCTACACCTTC. This encodes CASSQAGGLNYGYTF.

This chain links TRBV3-1 (or the pseudogene TRBV3-2) with TRBJ2-3; 10 positions agree with TRBD1. The CDR3 extends over 16 amino acids. The V gene end was trimmed by 5 bases and the J gene end by 4 bases; junction bases not matched to a gene: 9. From germline, CDR1 is LGHDT and CDR2 YNNKEL (reference sequence). The CDR3 DNA sequence: TGTGCCAGCAGCGATACCGGGACAGGGGAGGCAGATACGCAGTATTTT. This encodes CASSDTGTGEADTQYF.

This chain uses TRBV5-1 with TRBJ1-1; D is uncertain. The germline V gene encodes CDR1 SGHRS and CDR2 YFSETQ. Trimming stripped 1 base from V and 8 bases from J, with 18 bases between. This CDR3 is 15 amino acids long. The CDR3 protein is CASSLSGSGRSEAFF. In DNA form, the CDR3 reads TGCGCCAGCAGCTTGAGCGGTAGCGGTCGCTCGGAAGCTTTCTTT.

The chain is built from TRBV5-4 and TRBJ2-7; 10 nucleotides align to TRBD2. CDR1 and CDR2 from the germline V gene are SGHNT and YYREEE (reference sequence). The V segment lost 1 base and the J segment 5 bases; nucleotides outside the gene matches: 18. This CDR3 is 19 amino acids long. CDR3 protein: CASSLPPGSGRVTLDEQYF. The DNA for the CDR3 is TGTGCCAGCAGCTTGCCCCCGGGGAGCGGGAGGGTGACGCTGGACGAGCAGTACTTC.

On this clone itself: This sample also contains other DNA sequences that code for the same CDR3. The chain is built from TRBV5-1 and TRBJ1-3, with a tentative D call TRBD1 (6 bases). CDR3 size: 15 residues. The ends were cut back, 0 bases at V and 4 bases at J, with 11 bases in the middle. From germline, CDR1 is SGHRS and CDR2 YFSETQ. CDR3 region: CASSLGATGGNTIYF. The CDR3 bases are TGCGCCAGCAGCTTGGGTGCTACAGGGGGAAACACCATATATTTT.

This chain connects TRBV28 to TRBJ2-4, with 9 bases aligning to TRBD2. The CDR3 contains 15 residues. Germline loops: CDR1 MDHEN, CDR2 SYDVKM. J was trimmed by 0 bases and V by 8 bases; bases with no gene match: 5. CDR3 residues: CASGGGALAKNIQYF. In DNA form, the CDR3 reads TGTGCCAGCGGCGGGGGGGCTCTAGCCAAAAACATTCAGTACTTC.

The rearrangement links TRBV4-2 to TRBJ1-3; no clear D gene. Trimming pared 1 base from V and 3 bases from J, leaving 10 bases between. The length of the CDR3 is 15 residues. Germline CDR1 is LGHNA and CDR2 is YNFKEQ. The CDR3 protein is CASSQGRGLGNTIYF. CDR3 DNA: TGTGCCAGCAGCCAAGGCCGCGGGCTTGGAAACACCATATATTTT.

This clone came up a few times. The chain uses TRBV9 and TRBJ2-7; TRBD2 agrees at 9 bases. Germline CDR1 is SGDLS and CDR2 is YYNGEE. V lost 4 bases and J lost 3; bases outside the gene matches: 5. CDR3 length equals 14 residues. CDR3 sequence: CASSPTSGFYEQYF. The CDR3 DNA reads as TGTGCCAGCAGCCCCACTAGCGGGTTCTACGAGCAGTACTTC.

This clone was observed a single time. The chain recombines TRBV24-1 with TRBJ2-6, with 10 bases that match TRBD1. V trimming: 10 bases; J trimming: 1 base; junction bases outside the gene matches: 9. Germline V CDR1 and CDR2: KGHDR, SFDVKD. This CDR3 is 17 amino acids long. This CDR3 is CATGGDRGQSGANVLTF. CDR3 nucleotide sequence: TGTGCCACAGGTGGGGACAGGGGACAGTCTGGGGCCAACGTCCTGACTTTC.

The gene calls are TRBV7-3 and TRBJ2-3; 16 positions match TRBD2. CDR3 length: 17 residues. J gave up 4 bases and V 5 bases, and 6 bases lay outside the gene matches. Per germline, CDR1 SGHTA and CDR2 FQGTGA. The CDR3 nucleotides read TGTGCCAGCAGCCCCTCGGGACTAGCGGGAGGGGCAGATACGCAGTATTTT. It translates to CASSPSGLAGGADTQYF.

V and J are TRBV4-1 and TRBJ2-1; possibly TRBD2 for D (7 bases). This CDR3 region has 17 residues. V lost 3 bases to trimming and J lost 7 bases, with 22 bases between them. The germline V gene encodes CDR1 MGHRA and CDR2 YSYEKL. In DNA form, the CDR3 reads TGCGCCAGCAGCCAGTTTAAGGGGGGAGGGCCAGTTAATGAGCAGTTCTTC. Its translation is CASSQFKGGGPVNEQFF.

The CDR3 protein is CASSRGGISEGYEQYF. The CDR3 bases are TGTGCCAGCAGCCGAGGCGGGATTAGCGAAGGCTACGAGCAGTACTTC. This chain links TRBV3-1 (or the pseudogene TRBV3-2) with TRBJ2-7; possible D gene TRBD2, 6 bases. This CDR3 is 16 amino acids long. Germline V gene lookup returns CDR1 LGHDT and CDR2 YNNKEL (reference sequence). Trimming cost V 4 bases and J 3 bases, with 19 bases left between them.

The chain is built from TRBV6-1 and TRBJ1-6; D gene uncertain. Deletions cut 3 bases from V and 10 bases from J, with 10 bases between. Germline CDR1 is MNHNS and CDR2 is SASEGT. The CDR3 has 13 residues. As DNA, the CDR3 is TGTGCCAGCAGTGATTTCGGTGAATCACCCCTCCACTTT. Translated: CASSDFGESPLHF.

The rearrangement uses TRBV10-1 and TRBJ2-3; D unclear. The germline V and J ends were trimmed by 2 bases and 3 bases, with 18 bases remaining between them. The CDR3 spans 17 residues. Per the germline V gene, CDR1 is WNHNN and CDR2 is SYGVQD (reference sequence). CDR3 loop: CASSEGATRGWTDTQYF. The CDR3 DNA sequence: TGCGCCAGCAGTGAGGGAGCGACCAGAGGATGGACAGATACGCAGTATTTT.

The chain recombines TRBV14 with TRBJ2-5, with 11 bases identical to TRBD1. V lost 3 bases to trimming and J lost 4 bases; unmatched junction nucleotides: 4. Germline V CDR1 and CDR2: SGHDN, FVKESK. This CDR3 has 15 residues. CDR3 loop: CASSQPGQGAETQYF. The CDR3 nucleotides are TGTGCCAGCAGCCAGCCCGGACAGGGGGCAGAGACCCAGTACTTC. The entire variable domain, with the rest obtained from reference TRBV14 and TRBJ2-5, is as follows: EAGVTQFPSHSVIEKGQTVTLRCDPISGHDNLYWYRRVMGKEIKFLLHFVKESKQDESGMPNNRFLAERTGGTYSTLKVQPAELEDSGVYFCASSQPGQGAETQYFGPGTRLLVL.

This clone turned up a few times. The rearrangement links TRBV7-8 to TRBJ1-4; D remains unclear. There are 12 residues in the CDR3. Looked up from germline, CDR1 is SGHVS and CDR2 is FQNEAQ. Trimming cost V 5 bases and J 11 bases, with 12 bases left between them. CDR3 region: CASSQRVRKLFF. CDR3 DNA: TGTGCCAGCAGCCAGCGGGTGCGGAAACTGTTTTTT.

The genes are TRBV13 and TRBJ2-3; tentatively, D is TRBD1 (5 bases). Trimming shortened V by 3 bases and J by 0 bases, and 7 bases separated the two germline ends. Per the germline V gene, CDR1 is PRHDT and CDR2 is FYEKMQ (reference sequence). CDR3 size: 14 residues. The CDR3 DNA is TGTGCCAGCAGCTTGACAGCTAGCACAGATACGCAGTATTTT. It codes for CASSLTASTDTQYF.

This chain links TRBV7-3 with TRBJ2-5, with a weak D call TRBD1 (5 bases). The CDR3 is 15 amino acids. V lost 0 bases to trimming and J lost 4 bases, with 12 bases between them. The germline CDR1 and CDR2 sequences are SGHTA and FQGTGA. In nucleotides, the CDR3 is TGTGCCAGCAGCTTAACGTTAGGGGAAAGAGAGACCCAGTACTTC. Protein sequence: CASSLTLGERETQYF.